The 29 T cell receptor beta chains listed next were all sequenced from one sample in a study of spatial heterogeneity in lung cancer. Noted time point: blood at routine non-recurrence follow-up after resection. Each CDR3 protein is one row after TCRdb ran MiXCR on the 5' RACE reads. Seen here are 110,000 or so distinct CDR3 sequences, less than 14% observed once, and the top ten hold 20% to 30%. Sequencing used PBMCs, obtained at follow-up. The receptors originated from a female donor with early-stage non-small cell lung cancer.

This clonotype was recorded a few times. The V and J genes are TRBV2 and TRBJ1-5; D is unresolved. This CDR3 is 14 amino acids long. Germline CDR1 and CDR2: SNHLY and FYNNEI. V dropped 7 bases and J dropped 0 bases, with 10 bases sitting between them. CDR3 coding DNA: TGTGCCAGCACAAGGGAAAATAGCAATCAGCCCCAGCATTTT. Amino acids: CASTRENSNQPQHF.

This clonotype has at least ten counts. J is TRBJ1-2 and V is TRBV11-2, with 10 bases fitting TRBD1. Per the germline V gene, CDR1 is SGHAT and CDR2 is FQNNGV. The V segment lost 5 bases and the J segment 2 bases; nucleotides outside the gene matches: 8. CDR3 size: 16 residues. The CDR3 spells CASSPGDRGWNYGYTF. The CDR3 DNA sequence: TGTGCCAGCAGCCCCGGGGACAGGGGTTGGAACTATGGCTACACCTTC.

This clonotype was detected ten times or more. The chain is built from TRBV2 and TRBJ2-7, with TRBD1 as a possible D gene (5 bases). Deletions cut 4 bases from V and 12 bases from J, with 22 bases between. The V gene's germline CDR1 is SNHLY and CDR2 FYNNEI. The CDR3 is made up of 14 amino acids. The CDR3 region is CASSGTVSPERGYF. In DNA, the CDR3 is TGTGCCAGCAGTGGGACGGTGAGCCCGGAAAGGGGGTACTTC.

The chain uses TRBV6-6 and TRBJ2-1; D remains ambiguous. Trimming pared 6 bases from V and 7 bases from J, leaving 10 bases between. Germline V gene lookup returns CDR1 MNHNY and CDR2 SVGAGI (reference sequence). The CDR3 contains 12 residues. CDR3 protein: CASRPTWNEQFF. The CDR3 DNA follows: TGTGCCAGCAGACCCACTTGGAATGAGCAGTTCTTC.

This clonotype came up a few times. This chain connects TRBV19 to TRBJ2-4; weak D call: TRBD1 (6 bases). Germline CDR1 reads LNHDA; CDR2 reads SQIVND (reference sequence). Between the trimmed V and J ends, which lost 4 bases and 1 base, there was a span of 11 bases. This CDR3 is built from 15 residues. Here the CDR3 reads CASSRPGEAKNIQYF. Written as DNA, the CDR3 is TGTGCCAGTAGTAGGCCAGGGGAGGCCAAAAACATTCAGTACTTC.

Of note for this clonotype: Compared with germline, one end of the junction differs, possibly owing to a read error. This chain joins TRBV7-7 and TRBJ2-3; D is unclear. Germline CDR1 and CDR2: SSHAT and FNYEAQ (reference sequence). There are 14 residues in the CDR3. The CDR3 is CASSLGLWGDTQYF. The CDR3, as DNA: TGTGCTAGCAGCTTAGGATTATGGGGAGATACGCAGTATTTT.

This clonotype was counted between two and nine times. The chain joins TRBV11-1 to TRBJ2-1; D remains ambiguous. V lost 1 base, J lost 1 base, and 8 bases lay in between. Germline CDR1 SGHAT, CDR2 FQDESV (reference sequence). There are 15 residues in the CDR3. CDR3 sequence reads: CASSLVYGSYNEQFF. The CDR3 region has the DNA TGTGCCAGCAGCTTAGTTTACGGATCCTACAATGAGCAGTTCTTC.

This clonotype was recorded a few times. The chain has TRBV27 and TRBJ2-5, with D possibly matching TRBD2 (5 bases). Trimming removed 6 bases at V and 4 bases at J, with 12 bases between. The germline V gene has CDR1 MNHEY and CDR2 SMNVEV (reference sequence). This CDR3 has 13 amino acids. This CDR3 is CASRLSSGETQYF. Written as DNA, the CDR3 is TGTGCCAGCAGGCTTTCGAGCGGAGAGACCCAGTACTTC.

This clonotype has just a few counts. The rearrangement joins TRBV7-6 to TRBJ2-5; 8 positions agree with TRBD1. Germline V CDR1 and CDR2: SGHVS, FNYEAQ. The CDR3 totals 14 residues. J was trimmed by 2 bases and V by 5 bases; bases with no gene match: 4. The DNA of the CDR3 is TGTGCCAGCAGCCGCTACAGGGGGCAAGAGACCCAGTACTTC. Protein product: CASSRYRGQETQYF.

This clonotype was picked up many times. This chain links TRBV28 with TRBJ2-7; 10 bases line up with TRBD1. V lost 4 bases and J lost 2; bases outside the gene matches: 5. Germline loops: CDR1 MDHEN, CDR2 SYDVKM. This CDR3 comprises 15 residues. CDR3 amino acids: CASSSPGQGTYEQYF. CDR3 nucleotide sequence: TGTGCCAGCAGTTCACCGGGACAGGGGACCTACGAGCAGTACTTC.

This rearrangement joins TRBV18 to TRBJ2-1; D call uncertain. This CDR3 has 14 residues. Trimming removed 3 bases from V and 9 bases from J, with 15 bases in between. Germline values: CDR1 KGHSH, CDR2 LQKENI. CDR3: CASSPNSNNGEQFF. As DNA, the CDR3 is TGTGCCAGCTCACCCAATTCGAACAACGGTGAGCAGTTCTTC.

This clonotype was picked up a small number of times. The chain recombines TRBV3-1 with TRBJ2-6; D gene unclear. Germline CDR1 is LGHDT and CDR2 is YNNKEL (reference sequence). The CDR3 is 15 residues long. The V end lost 3 bases, the J end lost 0 bases, and 6 bases lay between the germline ends. CDR3 DNA: TGTGCCAGCAGCCAGAGGAGCTCTGGGGCCAACGTCCTGACTTTC. It translates to CASSQRSSGANVLTF.

The chain links TRBV27 to TRBJ2-3; 14 positions agree with TRBD2. This CDR3 spans 16 amino acids. V lost 9 bases to trimming and J lost 7 bases; unmatched junction nucleotides: 12. Germline CDR1 and CDR2: MNHEY and SMNVEV (reference sequence). The CDR3 loop is CASRLRTSGGSHTQYF. The CDR3 nucleotides read TGTGCCAGTAGACTCCGGACTAGCGGGGGGTCGCATACGCAGTATTTT.

The chain has TRBV6-5 and TRBJ2-1; unclear D gene. Germline CDR1 and CDR2: MNHEY and SVGAGI. The CDR3 is 13 amino acids. Trimming took 2 bases from V and 8 from J, leaving 10 bases between them. The CDR3 loop reads CASSYEVVDEQFF. The DNA of the CDR3 is TGTGCCAGCAGTTACGAGGTGGTCGATGAGCAGTTCTTC.

The chain uses TRBV6-1 and TRBJ2-7, with a possible D match to TRBD1 (5 bases). The CDR3 spans 14 residues. The germline CDR1 and CDR2 sequences are MNHNS and SASEGT. Trimming took 5 bases from V and 2 from J, leaving 13 bases between them. In DNA, the CDR3 is TGTGCCAGCAGTCTCGCAGGGTCCCCCTACGAGCAGTACTTC. Amino acids: CASSLAGSPYEQYF.

This clonotype was seen ten or more times. This rearrangement joins TRBV30 to TRBJ1-2; a possible D gene is TRBD1 (5 bases). The germline V and J ends were trimmed by 3 bases and 7 bases, with 18 bases remaining between them. The germline gives CDR1 GTSNPN, CDR2 SVGIG (reference sequence). CDR3 size: 14 residues. The CDR3 loop reads CAWRYGQRDRGYTF. CDR3 nucleotide sequence: TGTGCCTGGAGGTACGGACAACGAGATCGTGGCTACACCTTC.

This clonotype has only a few counts. V and J are TRBV10-3 and TRBJ2-5; 9 bases line up with TRBD1. Germline assignment: CDR1 ENHRY and CDR2 SYGVKD. The CDR3 is 13 amino acids. Unmatched junction bases numbered 2, after V lost 4 bases and J lost 5 bases. The CDR3 nucleotides are TGTGCCATCAGTGGGACAGGGGCCGAGACCCAGTACTTC. Translation: CAISGTGAETQYF.

This clonotype was recorded a few times. V is TRBV11-2 and J is TRBJ2-1; 10 bases line up with TRBD2. With V trimmed by 1 base and J by 6 bases, 6 bases remained unmatched. Germline V gives CDR1 SGHAT, CDR2 FQNNGV. This CDR3 spans 16 amino acids. For the CDR3, the DNA is TGTGCCAGCAGCTTAGGCCCTAGCGGGAGAGGCAATGAGCAGTTCTTC. It specifies CASSLGPSGRGNEQFF.

The table lists this clonotype with a few counts. The junction differs from germline at one of its ends, possibly a read error. The rearrangement joins TRBV4-2 to TRBJ2-5; no reliable D call. CDR1 and CDR2 (germline): LGHNA, YNFKEQ. The CDR3 spans 14 residues. The CDR3 coding sequence is TGTGTCAGCAGCCAAGAAGCAGGCCAAGAGACCCAGTACTTC. Its protein product is CVSSQEAGQETQYF.

This chain connects TRBV28 to TRBJ2-2; tentative D call: TRBD2 (5 bases). There are 12 residues in the CDR3. The ends were cut back, 10 bases at V and 8 bases at J, with 14 bases in the middle. The V gene's germline CDR1 is MDHEN and CDR2 SYDVKM. Written as DNA, the CDR3 is TGTGCCACACGGAGGATGCGAGGGGAGCTGTTTTTT. It encodes CATRRMRGELFF.

This clonotype is a singleton in its sample. As the CDR3 is not closed by the conserved phenylalanine or tryptophan, this likely results from a read error. This chain joins TRBV27 and TRBJ2-1, with D possibly called TRBD1 or TRBD2 (5 bases each). This CDR3 spans 13 amino acids. Germline loops: CDR1 MNHEY, CDR2 SMNVEV (reference sequence). V lost 10 bases and J lost 10, with 20 bases in between. Here the CDR3 reads CATHKSTGGEQFS. The CDR3 bases are TGTGCCACCCATAAATCAACAGGCGGGGAGCAGTTCTCC.

The V call is TRBV2, the J call TRBJ2-5; TRBD1 matches at 10 bases. CDR3 length equals 13 residues. Per germline, CDR1 SNHLY and CDR2 FYNNEI. V shed 6 bases, J shed 6 bases, and the junction held 4 bases outside the gene matches. CDR3 in amino acids: CASRRDRGQTQYF. The DNA for the CDR3 is TGTGCCAGCAGACGGGACAGGGGACAGACCCAGTACTTC.

The chain links TRBV10-3 to TRBJ1-1; a possible D gene is TRBD1 (6 bases). The CDR3 has 16 amino acids. Trimming took off 1 base at V and 1 base at J, with 13 bases between the two ends. Germline CDR1 is ENHRY and CDR2 is SYGVKD. The CDR3 sequence is CAISEYGQNSNTEAFF. CDR3 DNA: TGTGCCATCAGTGAGTACGGACAGAACTCGAACACTGAAGCTTTCTTT.

The chain joins TRBV29-1 to TRBJ2-1; 7 nucleotides match TRBD2. In germline, CDR1 is SQVTM, CDR2 ANQGSEA. This CDR3 has 14 residues. V was clipped by 3 bases and J by 4 bases; unmatched bases: 6. The CDR3 nucleotides read TGCAGCGTTGACAGACCAGCGGGATACAATGAGCAGTTCTTC. The encoded protein is CSVDRPAGYNEQFF.

The chain is built from TRBV10-2 and TRBJ2-5, with D possibly being TRBD1 (5 bases). The CDR3 runs to 16 residues. The V end lost 3 bases, the J end lost 2 bases, and 16 bases lay between the germline ends. Germline-derived CDR1 and CDR2 are WSHSY and SAAADI. The CDR3 DNA reads TGCGCCAGCAGTGAAGGGGTCGGAGTGACTCAAGAGACCCAGTACTTC. Its protein is CASSEGVGVTQETQYF.

The sample holds a few counts of this clonotype. The chain carries TRBV2 and TRBJ1-2, with D possibly being TRBD1 (5 bases). CDR1 is SNHLY and CDR2 is FYNNEI in the germline V gene. Deletions cut 4 bases from V and 2 bases from J, with 8 bases between. The CDR3 covers 13 residues. The CDR3 spells CASSAGQNYGYTF. The CDR3 coding sequence is TGTGCCAGCAGTGCTGGACAAAACTATGGCTACACCTTC. The whole variable domain, filled in from reference TRBV2 and TRBJ1-2, reads EPEVTQTPSHQVTQMGQEVILRCVPISNHLYFYWYRQILGQKVEFLVSFYNNEISEKSEIFDDQFSVERPDGSNFTLKIRSTKLEDSAMYFCASSAGQNYGYTFGSGTRLTVV.

This clonotype was counted many times. The V call is TRBV4-3, the J call TRBJ1-1; maybe TRBD1 (6 bases). The CDR3 is made up of 17 amino acids. The germline V gene has CDR1 LGHNA and CDR2 YSLEER. Trimming removed 2 bases at V and 6 bases at J, with 22 bases between. In DNA, the CDR3 is TGCGCCAGCAGCCAACAAGGGGCGGGCAGGGGTGTGTCTGAAGCTTTCTTT. It is translated as CASSQQGAGRGVSEAFF.

In its sample, this clonotype was seen a few times. The chain carries TRBV10-1 and TRBJ2-3, with D unresolved. V shed 5 bases and J shed 8 bases, with 14 bases lying between them. The CDR3 consists of 13 residues. Per germline, CDR1 WNHNN and CDR2 SYGVQD (reference sequence). CDR3: CASSQEPTGTQYF. In nucleotides, the CDR3 is TGCGCCAGCAGTCAGGAGCCGACGGGTACGCAGTATTTT.

This clonotype was observed a few times. The chain has TRBV5-4 and TRBJ2-1, with 8 nucleotides matching TRBD1. Germline CDR1 is SGHNT and CDR2 is YYREEE (reference sequence). This CDR3 spans 15 amino acids. After removal of 4 bases from V and 4 bases from J, the junction contained 7 bases not matched to a gene. The CDR3 coding sequence is TGTGCCAGCAGCCCGCAGACAGGGGCATACAATGAGCAGTTCTTC. Translating it yields CASSPQTGAYNEQFF.